These 17 T cell receptor beta chains originate from one sample sequenced in a study of regulatory T cells in long-lasting Graves disease. Assembly of TCR beta libraries relied on iRepertoire HTBI primers together with Arm-PCR of CDR3 regions. Each CDR3 protein is one row after TCRdb ran MiXCR on the multiplex PCR reads. The profile shows some 240,000 distinct CDR3 sequences, 15% to 20% of them singletons. Time point denoted: newly diagnosed GD, antithyroid drugs for less than 3 months. The authors made the TCR library using RNA they extracted from PBMCs. The same specimen was also included in a second study, on T cells in Graves' hyperthyroidism and ophthalmopathy.

The sequencing used peripheral blood mononuclear cells (PBMCs), collected at new diagnosis, from a patient treated with antithyroid drugs. These receptors all stem from a woman in her 30s with Graves disease.

This chain connects TRBV19 to TRBJ1-1, with D possibly being TRBD1 (6 bases). CDR1 and CDR2 (germline): LNHDA, SQIVND (reference sequence). Trimming stripped 5 bases from V and 1 base from J, with 11 bases between. This CDR3 has 14 residues. Here the CDR3 DNA reads TGTGCCAGTAGTTCGGGGGGGCCGAACACTGAAGCTTTCTTT. It yields the protein CASSSGGPNTEAFF.

This clonotype was detected only a few times. A much larger clone lies a single base off, so this may be a read error. The chain couples TRBV5-8 to TRBJ2-7, with 8 bases that match TRBD1. Per germline, CDR1 SGHTS and CDR2 YDEGEE. CDR3 length: 15 residues. CDR3 residues: CAGSLQGQGAREQYF. The CDR3 DNA is TGTGCCGGCAGCCTGCAGGGGCAGGGGGCTCGGGAGCAGTACTTC.

This clonotype was counted ten times or more. The gene calls are TRBV6-1 and TRBJ2-4; maybe TRBD2 (6 bases). The germline gives CDR1 MNHNS, CDR2 SASEGT. This CDR3 is 13 amino acids long. The germline V and J ends were trimmed by 7 bases and 3 bases, with 10 bases remaining between them. CDR3: CASNRRDKNIQYF. The CDR3 DNA reads as TGTGCCAGCAACAGGCGGGACAAAAACATTCAGTACTTC.

V gene TRBV2 combines with J gene TRBJ2-7; 11 nucleotides agree with TRBD2. This CDR3 region has 16 residues. Trimming removed 5 bases from V and 3 bases from J; junction bases left unmatched: 9. The V gene's germline CDR1 is SNHLY and CDR2 FYNNEI. CDR3: CASSTRGLAAIYEQYF. In nucleotides, the CDR3 is TGTGCCAGCAGTACCCGGGGACTAGCGGCGATCTACGAGCAGTACTTC. The variable domain in full, completed from reference TRBV2 and TRBJ2-7, reads EPEVTQTPSHQVTQMGQEVILRCVPISNHLYFYWYRQILGQKVEFLVSFYNNEISEKSEIFDDQFSVERPDGSNFTLKIRSTKLEDSAMYFCASSTRGLAAIYEQYFGPGTRLTVT.

This clonotype has at least ten counts. The chain employs TRBV12-3 or TRBV12-4 and TRBJ2-7; 10 nucleotides match TRBD2. The CDR3 is made up of 17 amino acids. The V and J ends lost 3 bases and 3 bases, in that order; junction bases with no gene match: 11. The chain's CDR3 is CASSLGGLAVRGYEQYF. CDR3 bases: TGTGCCAGCAGTTTGGGAGGACTAGCGGTTAGAGGCTACGAGCAGTACTTC.

This clonotype was seen repeatedly, ten times or more. V usage is TRBV27 and J usage is TRBJ1-1; perhaps TRBD1 as D (6 bases). The CDR3 loop spans 13 amino acids. V lost 6 bases and J lost 4, with 12 bases in between. CDR1 and CDR2 (germline): MNHEY, SMNVEV (reference sequence). The CDR3 spells CASSFGGGTEAFF. The CDR3 bases are TGTGCCAGCAGCTTCGGAGGGGGCACTGAAGCTTTCTTT.

In this sample, this clonotype turned up many times. The chain combines TRBV5-1 with TRBJ2-2; 7 bases align to TRBD1. V trimming: 6 bases; J trimming: 6 bases; junction bases outside the gene matches: 11. Germline V gene data show CDR1 as SGHRS and CDR2 as YFSETQ. The CDR3 loop spans 15 amino acids. The CDR3 DNA is TGCGCCAGCACTACCTTGACAGGGCGCGCCGGGGAGCTGTTTTTT. Amino acid sequence: CASTTLTGRAGELFF.

At least ten counts were recorded for this clonotype. V is TRBV19 and J is TRBJ1-2; possibly TRBD1 for D (6 bases). Germline CDR1 LNHDA, CDR2 SQIVND (reference sequence). The CDR3 runs 13 residues. Deletions cut 5 bases from V and 4 bases from J, with 11 bases between. CDR3 amino acids: CASSGGQTYGYTF. For the CDR3, the DNA is TGTGCCAGTAGTGGGGGGCAGACCTATGGCTACACCTTC.

The V call is TRBV18, the J call TRBJ2-3; 8 positions agree with TRBD2. The trim removed 2 bases at V and 0 bases at J, leaving 7 bases unmatched. Germline CDR1 reads KGHSH; CDR2 reads LQKENI. The CDR3 is made up of 17 amino acids. CDR3 in DNA: TGTGCCAGCTCACCAGGAAAACTAGCGGCAAGCACAGATACGCAGTATTTT. Translation: CASSPGKLAASTDTQYF.

This clonotype was counted many times. V is TRBV10-2 and J is TRBJ2-5, with D possibly TRBD2 on 6 matching bases. Trimming stripped 2 bases from V and 4 bases from J, with 11 bases between. Germline-derived CDR1 and CDR2 are WSHSY and SAAADI. CDR3 length equals 14 residues. The CDR3 region has the DNA TGCGCCAGCAGTGAGATTGGAGGGCGAGAGACCCAGTACTTC. Amino acid sequence: CASSEIGGRETQYF.

The chain carries TRBV28 and TRBJ1-4, with 7 bases fitting TRBD1. V trimming: 4 bases; J trimming: 4 bases; junction bases outside the gene matches: 6. Germline-derived CDR1 and CDR2 are MDHEN and SYDVKM. The CDR3 has 15 residues. Here the CDR3 DNA reads TGTGCCAGCAGTTCGAACAGGGGCCTTAATGAAAAACTGTTTTTT. Amino acids: CASSSNRGLNEKLFF. The full variable domain, completed using reference TRBV28 and TRBJ1-4, is DVKVTQSSRYLVKRTGEKVFLECVQDMDHENMFWYRQDPGLGLRLIYFSYDVKMKEKGDIPEGYSVSREKKERFSLILESASTNQTSMYLCASSSNRGLNEKLFFGSGTQLSVL.

V gene TRBV20-1 combines with J gene TRBJ1-1; D unclear. There are 14 residues in the CDR3. V gave up 3 bases and J gave up 11 bases, with 22 bases separating them. Germline-derived CDR1 and CDR2 are DFQATT and SNEGSKA (reference sequence). The DNA for the CDR3 is TGCAGTGCTAGGCCGCCCCAACATGTTGTGCGGGCTTTCTTT. Its translation is CSARPPQHVVRAFF.

Ten or more counts support this clonotype. V is TRBV20-1 and J is TRBJ1-4; 7 bases line up with TRBD1. Trimming cost V 6 bases and J 4 bases; bases outside gene matches: 5. The CDR3 contains 13 residues. The germline CDR1 and CDR2 sequences are DFQATT and SNEGSKA (reference sequence). CDR3 in DNA: TGCAGTGCACCGGGACAGATTAATGAAAAACTGTTTTTT. It is translated as CSAPGQINEKLFF.

Points on this clonotype: This may be a read error, as it is one base from a much larger clone. The V gene is TRBV6-2 or TRBV6-3, the J gene TRBJ1-4; maybe TRBD1 (5 bases). Trimming cost V 2 bases and J 8 bases, with 15 bases left between them. CDR1 is MNHEY, CDR2 SVGEGT, per germline. The CDR3 covers 15 residues. The CDR3 is CASSYPNRRREKLFF. The CDR3 region has the DNA TGTGCCAGCAGTTACCCGAACAGGCGAAGGGAAAAACTGTTTTTT.

This clonotype was recorded many times. The chain recombines TRBV6-5 with TRBJ1-2; D possibly corresponds to TRBD1 (5 bases). The germline V gene encodes CDR1 MNHEY and CDR2 SVGAGI. The CDR3 is made up of 15 amino acids. Trimming shortened V by 2 bases and J by 0 bases, and 10 bases separated the two germline ends. CDR3 sequence: CASSYVREANYGYTF. For the CDR3, the DNA is TGTGCCAGCAGTTACGTCAGGGAAGCTAACTATGGCTACACCTTC.

This clonotype was seen at least ten times. The CDR3 is CSVGQPNTEAFF. In DNA form, the CDR3 reads TGCAGCGTTGGCCAGCCGAACACTGAAGCTTTCTTT. The V gene is TRBV29-1, the J gene TRBJ1-1; D gene unclear. V lost 4 bases and J lost 1, with 7 bases in between. The CDR3 spans 12 residues. Looked up from germline, CDR1 is SQVTM and CDR2 is ANQGSEA.

This clonotype was recorded at least ten times. V usage is TRBV5-1 and J usage is TRBJ2-7, with unresolved D. Deletions cut 0 bases from V and 11 bases from J, with 12 bases between. This CDR3 has 12 residues. Germline lookup yields CDR1 SGHRS and CDR2 YFSETQ. For the CDR3, the DNA is TGCGCCAGCAGCTTGGACAGCCTAAGGAAGTACTTC. Translating gives CASSLDSLRKYF.